These T cell receptor beta chains were read from a single sample in a study of T cell changes during pregnancy in multiple sclerosis. TCRdb's table, derived via immunoSEQ multiplex PCR, lists solely in-frame clones and lacks some. The profile covers tens of thousands of clones, with roughly nine tenths appearing a single time and around 0.47% taken by the ten largest. The sequencing used CD4+ T cells from peripheral blood mononuclear cells, collected after pregnancy. The receptors come from a female donor with multiple sclerosis, enrolled in a pregnancy study. CDR3s include the opening cysteine and the closing phenylalanine or tryptophan. A D gene is named only where the DNA matches it firmly. Clone sizes are given selectively: once, few, many, or a class where the clone is expanded.

v_call: TRBV6-1
d_call: TRBD1
clone_size: -
j_call: TRBJ1-5
cdr3_nt: TGTGCCAGCAGTTGGACAGGGGGTTTCAATCAGCCCCAGCATTTT
cdr3_aa: CASSWTGGFNQPQHF

v_call: TRBV4-2
d_call: TRBD1
clone_size: -
j_call: TRBJ1-1
cdr3_nt: TGTGCCAGCAGCCTATCCGGACAGGACACTGAAGCTTTCTTT
cdr3_aa: CASSLSGQDTEAFF

v_call: TRBV7-9
d_call: -
clone_size: -
j_call: TRBJ2-7
cdr3_nt: TGTGCCAGCAGCTTAGGGGCAGGGCCCTCCTACGAGCAGTACTTC
cdr3_aa: CASSLGAGPSYEQYF

v_call: TRBV29-1
d_call: -
clone_size: once
j_call: TRBJ2-7
cdr3_nt: TGCAGCGTTGCCCAGGGAAACGAGCAGTACTTC
cdr3_aa: CSVAQGNEQYF

v_call: TRBV29-1
d_call: TRBD1
clone_size: -
j_call: TRBJ2-7
cdr3_nt: TGCAGCGTTGCCAAGACAGGGGCCACCTACGAGCAGTACTTC
cdr3_aa: CSVAKTGATYEQYF

v_call: TRBV19
d_call: TRBD1
clone_size: -
j_call: TRBJ1-5
cdr3_nt: TGTGCCAGTAGGGACAGGAGAAATAGCAATCAGCCCCAGCATTTT
cdr3_aa: CASRDRRNSNQPQHF

v_call: TRBV11-1
d_call: TRBD1
clone_size: -
j_call: TRBJ2-7
cdr3_nt: TGTGCCACCACAGGGGGAGTCGAGCAGTACTTC
cdr3_aa: CATTGGVEQYF

v_call: TRBV2
d_call: -
clone_size: -
j_call: TRBJ1-4
cdr3_nt: TGTGCCAGCAGGGTCCGGGACATCAGCGAAAAACTGTTTTTT
cdr3_aa: CASRVRDISEKLFF

v_call: TRBV5-1
d_call: TRBD2
clone_size: -
j_call: TRBJ2-7
cdr3_nt: TGCGCCAGCAGCTTGGTCTCCGGACTAGCGGGAGGCTACGAGCAGTACTTC
cdr3_aa: CASSLVSGLAGGYEQYF

v_call: TRBV9
d_call: -
clone_size: once
j_call: TRBJ1-2
cdr3_nt: TGTGCCAGCAGCGTAGGGGGGGTAAATGGCTACACCTTC
cdr3_aa: CASSVGGVNGYTF

v_call: TRBV6-5
d_call: -
clone_size: once
j_call: TRBJ2-5
cdr3_nt: TGTGCCAGCACCCTCTCCCGGAGAGGGGAGACCCAGTACTTC
cdr3_aa: CASTLSRRGETQYF

v_call: TRBV5-1
d_call: TRBD2
clone_size: -
j_call: TRBJ2-2
cdr3_nt: TGCGCCAGCACTTCGTATGGGACTAGCGTCGAGGAGCTGTTTTTT
cdr3_aa: CASTSYGTSVEELFF

v_call: TRBV5-1
d_call: TRBD2
clone_size: -
j_call: TRBJ2-3
cdr3_nt: TGCGCCAGCAGCTTGTGGCGGGAGAAGAGCACAGATACGCAGTATTTT
cdr3_aa: CASSLWREKSTDTQYF

v_call: TRBV10-3
d_call: -
clone_size: -
j_call: TRBJ2-2
cdr3_nt: TGTGCCATCACGACGGACGGGATGAACACCGGGGAGCTGTTTTTT
cdr3_aa: CAITTDGMNTGELFF

v_call: TRBV6-1
d_call: -
clone_size: -
j_call: TRBJ1-5
cdr3_nt: TGTGCCAGCAGTACCAGGCCGGGGCAGCCCCAGCATTTT
cdr3_aa: CASSTRPGQPQHF

v_call: TRBV7-2
d_call: -
clone_size: -
j_call: TRBJ2-7
cdr3_nt: TGTGCCAGCAGGGGTACCCGAGCCCAGGGGAGCGAGCAGTACTTC
cdr3_aa: CASRGTRAQGSEQYF

v_call: TRBV14
d_call: TRBD2
clone_size: -
j_call: TRBJ2-1
cdr3_nt: TGTGCCAGCAGCCAAGATGAACGGGGGGGTTACAATGAGCAGTTCTTC
cdr3_aa: CASSQDERGGYNEQFF

v_call: TRBV19
d_call: TRBD1
clone_size: -
j_call: TRBJ1-1
cdr3_nt: TGTGCCAGTAGTAAATCACAGGGGGCCGCGAACACTGAAGCTTTCTTT
cdr3_aa: CASSKSQGAANTEAFF

v_call: TRBV7-9
d_call: TRBD1
clone_size: -
j_call: TRBJ2-1
cdr3_nt: TGTGCCAGCAGCGGGTGGGGGACAGGGATGCATGAGCAGTTCTTC
cdr3_aa: CASSGWGTGMHEQFF

v_call: TRBV7-2
d_call: TRBD1
clone_size: -
j_call: TRBJ2-6
cdr3_nt: TGTGCCAGCAGCGTCAGGGGGCCCGGGGCCAACGTCCTGACTTTC
cdr3_aa: CASSVRGPGANVLTF

v_call: TRBV27
d_call: -
clone_size: -
j_call: TRBJ2-7
cdr3_nt: TGTGCCAGCAGCAGGCCGGGACTCCCCGGGGCGGAGCAGTACTTC
cdr3_aa: CASSRPGLPGAEQYF

v_call: TRBV6-5
d_call: TRBD1
clone_size: -
j_call: TRBJ2-7
cdr3_nt: TGTGCCAGCAGTATCAGGGACAGGGGGTACGAGCAGTACTTC
cdr3_aa: CASSIRDRGYEQYF

v_call: TRBV6-1
d_call: TRBD1
clone_size: -
j_call: TRBJ1-5
cdr3_nt: TGTGCCAGCAGTGAAGCCGGGACAGTCCCCCAGCCCCAGCATTTT
cdr3_aa: CASSEAGTVPQPQHF

v_call: TRBV19
d_call: TRBD1
clone_size: -
j_call: TRBJ1-3
cdr3_nt: TGTGCCAGTAGGGACAGGGGAGGCGCCTTACAACACTCTGGAAACACCATATATTTT
cdr3_aa: CASRDRGGALQHSGNTIYF

v_call: TRBV7-2
d_call: TRBD1
clone_size: -
j_call: TRBJ1-2
cdr3_nt: TGTGCCAGCAGCTTAGAGCCAGGGGGGTACTATGGCTACACCTTC
cdr3_aa: CASSLEPGGYYGYTF

v_call: TRBV5-1
d_call: TRBD1
clone_size: -
j_call: TRBJ1-2
cdr3_nt: TGCGCCAGCAGCCCTGATAGGACAGGGGGCCCGTATGGCTACACCTTC
cdr3_aa: CASSPDRTGGPYGYTF

v_call: TRBV25-1
d_call: -
clone_size: -
j_call: TRBJ2-1
cdr3_nt: TGTGCCAGCAGTGACGCCGGGACAACGGGCAATGAGCAGTTCTTC
cdr3_aa: CASSDAGTTGNEQFF

v_call: TRBV5-1
d_call: TRBD1
clone_size: -
j_call: TRBJ2-5
cdr3_nt: TGCGCCAGCAGCTCCCCGACAGGGGTGGAGACCCAGTACTTC
cdr3_aa: CASSSPTGVETQYF

v_call: TRBV9
d_call: TRBD1
clone_size: -
j_call: TRBJ1-4
cdr3_nt: TGTGCCAGCAGCGTAGGCGGGACAGGGGAAAAACTGTTTTTT
cdr3_aa: CASSVGGTGEKLFF

v_call: TRBV2
d_call: -
clone_size: -
j_call: TRBJ1-4
cdr3_nt: TGTGCCAGCAGTGAAGAGGGAGGCGAAAAACTGTTTTTT
cdr3_aa: CASSEEGGEKLFF

v_call: TRBV6-1
d_call: TRBD1
clone_size: -
j_call: TRBJ1-4
cdr3_nt: TGTGCCAGCAGTGGGCCCTGGGACAGCCGTAATGAAAAACTGTTTTTT
cdr3_aa: CASSGPWDSRNEKLFF